This T cell receptor beta chain was sequenced for a study of blood T cell repertoires in COVID-19. Study information: Collection of acute and convalescent COVID-19 samples took place in the United States, Italy and Spain. Nucleic acid was either cDNA or gDNA, and it came from T cells, B-cell-depleted T cells, or PBMCs.

In the original analysis: The authors estimated nucleated cell counts from reference gene primer amplification. This table comes from immunoSEQ multiplex PCR, and its TCRdb copy is limited to in-frame clones, with some not included. That table furnishes V, J and clone size, whereas the DNA furnished D and trimming. This table holds some 270,000 clones, about 80% found once. Participants reported their clinical history, and cohort assignment relied on those reports. Sequenced sample: PBMCs or T cells enriched from blood (not recorded which). The origin of this receptor is a man aged 45-60 years who had recovered from COVID-19.

The CDR3 DNA follows: TGTGCCACCAGCAGAGATTTAGCGGGAGAGTACAATGAGCAGTTCTTC. Amino acids: CATSRDLAGEYNEQFF. The gene calls are TRBV15 and TRBJ2-1, with TRBD2 identical over 9 bases. CDR3 length: 16 amino acids. Germline assignment: CDR1 LNHNV and CDR2 YYDKDF (reference sequence). The ends lost 0 bases at V and 4 bases at J; junction bases unmatched: 4.